This TCR beta chain was found in a study of Ad26.COV2.S vaccination and SARS-CoV-2 variants (dated by TCRdb to the early 2020s). Turning to the overall study: TCRbeta repertoire sequencing served as the tool for gauging how specific and how broad the SARS-CoV-2-reactive T cell receptors were following Ad26.COV2.S vaccination. The TCR-sequenced set comprised roughly 30 samples: around 20 Ad26.COV2.S vaccine recipients, 5 placebo recipients and 8 SARS-CoV-2 convalescent individuals. General study outcomes and caveats: The authors noted that total T cell responses may have been underestimated by the TCR breadth and depth analyses. Compared with placebo recipients, Ad26.COV2.S recipients showed higher spike-specific TCR breadth (P = 0.0014). After vaccination, spike-specific CD8+ and CD4+ T cell responses were reported to show substantial breadth. Non-spike TCR breadth was comparable between vaccine and placebo recipients, consistent with the vaccine containing only spike.

According to the study, the label for this sample's time point signals: individuals recovered from natural SARS-CoV-2 infection. For this clone: Its target antigen remains unknown. The input lacks base qualities; no much larger clone sits a single base away.

The immunoSEQ Assay was used to sequence TCRbeta CDR3 regions. After extraction, genomic DNA underwent amplification by bias-controlled multiplex PCR, followed by high-throughput sequencing. In the paper's pipeline: To quantify the absolute abundance of each unique TCRbeta CDR3 region, sequences were collapsed and filtered. T cell fraction was estimated by normalizing TCRbeta template counts to usable DNA, with usable DNA measured through amplification of reference genes found in all nucleated cells. Repertoire TCRs were annotated as SARS-CoV-2-specific by exact matching of V gene, CDR3 amino acid sequence and J gene to a known reactive TCR set. MIRA supplied the reference SARS-CoV-2 TCR set, which was filtered for enrichment in COVID-19-positive ImmuneCODE repertoires so that public or cross-reactive TCRs were removed. Drawing on the MIRA antigens, annotated TCRs were analysed further at the level of specific ORF or position within ORF. Breadth was defined as annotated unique rearrangements over total unique productive rearrangements; depth was the summed frequency of those rearrangements. Two-sided Wilcoxon rank-sum tests were used to compare TCR breadth between groups. TCRdb took this table from immuneACCESS and kept in-frame rearrangements with V and J called. Such tables lack part of the clones; where checked against another copy, unresolved V genes explain under half of the gap, and the rest is unexplained. That table supplies the V and J calls and clone size; D and trimming were determined from the DNA. This sample lists 300,000 to 400,000 clones; under 95% were detected once. Of the sample, 3.9% is held by the ten largest clones.

Taken from the germline V gene, the CDR1 and CDR2 loops are SGDLS and YYNGEE. The CDR3 spans 15 residues, from the cysteine through the phenylalanine. Of the read, only the CDR3 DNA is kept; its 45 bases are in frame from base 1. V loses 0 bases at its end and J loses 3 bases; junction bases beyond the gene matches: 3. The sequence joins TRBV9 to TRBJ2-3, with 8 middle bases fitting TRBD2. This specimen was peripheral blood, taken after recovery from COVID-19. The clonotype originates from a human donor who had recovered from COVID-19. The DNA is as follows: TGTGCCAGCAGCGTAGCGGGGGGGTGGACAGATACGCAGTATTTT. Its amino acids are CASSVAGGWTDTQYF.